Listed here are 28 T cell receptor beta chains from one sample, sequenced in a study of cytomegalovirus exposure and HLA in healthy donors. The PCR used 60 Vbeta and 13 Jbeta primers. TCRdb's copy holds only in-frame clones and misses some; the assay was immunoSEQ multiplex PCR. This sample has roughly 180,000 clones, with almost 85% found just once. The material sequenced was PBMCs. These receptors were collected from a boy aged 5 to 17 in good health and CMV-seronegative.

This chain connects TRBV13 to TRBJ2-3; 8 bases align to TRBD1. This CDR3 is built from 18 residues. The V segment lost 4 bases and the J segment 4 bases; nucleotides outside the gene matches: 16. Germline CDR1 and CDR2: PRHDT and FYEKMQ (reference sequence). The CDR3 loop reads CASSSLLGQGALPDTQYF. Written as DNA, the CDR3 is TGTGCCAGCAGCTCCCTCTTGGGGCAGGGGGCACTTCCAGATACGCAGTATTTT.

The genes are TRBV28 and TRBJ2-1; 7 bases line up with TRBD1. Germline values: CDR1 MDHEN, CDR2 SYDVKM. The junction had 5 bases not matched to a gene; V was cut back by 6 bases and J by 3 bases. This CDR3 region has 14 residues. In DNA, the CDR3 is TGTGCCAGCAGCGCCGGGACAGACTACAATGAGCAGTTCTTC. Translation gives CASSAGTDYNEQFF.

The V call is TRBV27, the J call TRBJ2-5; D is possibly TRBD2 (7 bases). The CDR3 totals 14 residues. Germline V gene data show CDR1 as MNHEY and CDR2 as SMNVEV (reference sequence). Trimming stripped 4 bases from V and 5 bases from J, with 14 bases between. The CDR3 reads CASSWRGGGETQYF. The CDR3 bases are TGTGCCAGCAGTTGGAGGGGGGGAGGCGAGACCCAGTACTTC.

The chain carries TRBV5-1 and TRBJ1-4, with 7 bases matching TRBD1. The CDR3 loop spans 15 amino acids. Germline V gene lookup returns CDR1 SGHRS and CDR2 YFSETQ. V trimming: 5 bases; J trimming: 0 bases; junction bases outside the gene matches: 4. DNA for the CDR3: TGCGCCAGCAGACCTACAGGGGCAACTAATGAAAAACTGTTTTTT. Translation gives CASRPTGATNEKLFF.

The chain combines TRBV5-4 with TRBJ2-7, with 13 bases lining up with TRBD2. The CDR3 has 14 residues. V dropped 1 base and J dropped 7; count of bases not matched to a gene: 2. Germline loops: CDR1 SGHNT, CDR2 YYREEE (reference sequence). As DNA, the CDR3 is TGTGCCAGCAGCTTGACTAGCGGGAGGGTAGAGCAGTACTTC. Its translation: CASSLTSGRVEQYF.

The V call is TRBV9, the J call TRBJ2-1, with TRBD2 matching 9 bases. Per the germline V gene, CDR1 is SGDLS and CDR2 is YYNGEE. V dropped 4 bases and J dropped 8; count of bases not matched to a gene: 7. This CDR3 is built from 14 residues. DNA for the CDR3: TGTGCCAGCAGCTTGCGGGGGGGCGATGATGAGCAGTTCTTC. Translated, it gives CASSLRGGDDEQFF.

V is TRBV7-8 and J is TRBJ1-1; D gene unclear. The V gene lost 7 bases and the J gene lost 2 bases, with 5 bases spanning the gap. The CDR3 runs 11 residues. The germline V gene has CDR1 SGHVS and CDR2 FQNEAQ. This chain's CDR3 is CASTGNTEAFF. CDR3 nucleotide sequence: TGTGCCAGCACAGGAAACACTGAAGCTTTCTTT.

This clone came up a few times. The chain employs TRBV6-1 and TRBJ2-5, with TRBD2 matching over 8 bases. Germline V gene data show CDR1 as MNHNS and CDR2 as SASEGT. Unmatched junction bases numbered 7, after V lost 6 bases and J lost 4 bases. The length of the CDR3 is 14 residues. The CDR3 region is CASSRGGGGETQYF. CDR3 in DNA: TGTGCCAGCAGCCGGGGGGGAGGGGGAGAGACCCAGTACTTC.

The J gene is TRBJ1-6, the V gene TRBV9, with no clear D. Germline CDR1 reads SGDLS; CDR2 reads YYNGEE. V lost 6 bases and J lost 0, with 16 bases in between. The CDR3 is made up of 17 amino acids. The CDR3 DNA sequence: TGTGCCAGCACCCCCGGGGAGCCGAGCTCCTATAATTCACCCCTCCACTTT. It yields the protein CASTPGEPSSYNSPLHF.

The chain recombines TRBV5-4 with TRBJ1-5, with TRBD1 identical over 8 bases. The CDR3 has 14 amino acids. The trim removed 3 bases at V and 5 bases at J, leaving 4 bases unmatched. The germline V gene has CDR1 SGHNT and CDR2 YYREEE (reference sequence). CDR3 coding DNA: TGTGCCAGCAGCTCAGGGGGCAGGGATCAGCCCCAGCATTTT. It encodes CASSSGGRDQPQHF.

The V and J genes are TRBV5-1 and TRBJ1-1; the match to TRBD1 covers 8 bases. The V gene's germline CDR1 is SGHRS and CDR2 YFSETQ. This CDR3 comprises 13 residues. Trimming removed 0 bases from V and 11 bases from J; junction bases left unmatched: 6. The DNA for the CDR3 is TGCGCCAGCAGCTTGGGACAGGGGCGCGGGGCTTTCTTT. It is translated as CASSLGQGRGAFF.

The chain couples TRBV6-5 to TRBJ1-1, with a weak D call TRBD1 (6 bases). Germline V lookup: CDR1 MNHEY, CDR2 SVGAGI. The V end lost 1 base, the J end lost 5 bases, and 11 bases lay between the germline ends. This CDR3 region has 14 residues. The DNA of the CDR3 is TGTGCCAGCAGTTACTTTCCAGGGGCAACTGAAGCTTTCTTT. As protein: CASSYFPGATEAFF.

CDR3 loop: CASSLSGGAADTQYF. DNA for the CDR3: TGTGCCAGCAGCCTTAGCGGGGGGGCCGCAGATACGCAGTATTTT. This chain links TRBV6-4 with TRBJ2-3, with TRBD2 matching over 11 bases. The CDR3 totals 15 residues. CDR1 and CDR2 from the germline V gene are MRHNA and SNTAGT. The V and J ends lost 6 bases and 4 bases, in that order; junction bases with no gene match: 6.

The chain is built from TRBV2 and TRBJ1-6; D is ambiguous. This CDR3 spans 11 amino acids. Germline loops: CDR1 SNHLY, CDR2 FYNNEI. With 7 bases removed from V and 8 bases from J, the gap between germline ends came to 6 bases. The CDR3 DNA follows: TGTGCCAGCACCCGGGATTCACCCCTCCACTTT. Translating gives CASTRDSPLHF.

V gene TRBV6-5 combines with J gene TRBJ2-1; D may be TRBD2 (5 bases). This CDR3 has 12 amino acids. The germline V gene has CDR1 MNHEY and CDR2 SVGAGI. V lost 6 bases and J 7 bases, leaving 10 bases between the germline ends. CDR3 region: CASSPSRNEQFF. Here the CDR3 DNA reads TGTGCCAGCAGCCCTAGCAGGAATGAGCAGTTCTTC.

The chain links TRBV5-1 to TRBJ2-3; maybe TRBD2 (7 bases). The CDR3 extends over 16 amino acids. Trimming pared 4 bases from V and 1 base from J, leaving 16 bases between. Germline V gives CDR1 SGHRS, CDR2 YFSETQ. DNA for the CDR3: TGCGCCAGCAGCCATAGCTTAGGGGGGGGCACAGATACGCAGTATTTT. This gives the protein CASSHSLGGGTDTQYF.

This chain uses TRBV5-1 with TRBJ2-3, with 8 bases lining up with TRBD1. V shed 5 bases and J 1 base; nucleotides not matched to a gene: 15. CDR1 SGHRS and CDR2 YFSETQ come from the germline V gene. The CDR3 loop spans 18 amino acids. In DNA, the CDR3 is TGCGCCAGCAGGTTAACAGGACAGGGAGCACTTCGCACAGATACGCAGTATTTT. It yields the protein CASRLTGQGALRTDTQYF.

V is TRBV7-9 and J is TRBJ2-5, with D perhaps matching TRBD1 (6 bases). CDR3 length: 18 amino acids. Trimming left V 4 bases short and J 2 bases short, with 23 bases between. Per the germline V gene, CDR1 is SEHNR and CDR2 is FQNEAQ (reference sequence). The chain's CDR3 is CASSSRDGPGHLQETQYF. CDR3 bases: TGTGCCAGCAGCTCCCGGGACGGGCCGGGACATCTGCAAGAGACCCAGTACTTC.

The V call is TRBV15, the J call TRBJ2-5; possible D gene TRBD2, 5 bases. The CDR3 is made up of 14 amino acids. V lost 6 bases and J lost 4, with 15 bases in between. CDR1 and CDR2 (germline): LNHNV, YYDKDF (reference sequence). CDR3 sequence (DNA): TGTGCCACCAGTTCGGGGAGTTCCCGAGAGACCCAGTACTTC. Its translation: CATSSGSSRETQYF.

Only a few counts were recorded for this clone. This chain joins TRBV19 and TRBJ1-3, with TRBD1 matching 7 bases. Germline CDR1 reads LNHDA; CDR2 reads SQIVND (reference sequence). This CDR3 has 17 amino acids. Germline trimming cut 5 bases from V and 3 bases from J; bases unmatched to any gene: 13. The CDR3 protein is CASSFPLPGQSGNTIYF. The CDR3 nucleotides are TGTGCCAGTAGTTTTCCATTACCGGGACAGAGTGGAAACACCATATATTTT.

Of note for this clone: Since no conserved phenylalanine or tryptophan closes the CDR3, a read error is the likely cause. The genes are TRBV2 and TRBJ1-2; possibly TRBD1 for D (6 bases). The CDR3 sequence is 12 residues long. V was cut by 4 bases and J by 8 bases, with 11 bases left in between. CDR1 is SNHLY and CDR2 is FYNNEI in the germline V gene. CDR3 sequence: CASSGRGRGYTL. In nucleotides, the CDR3 is TGTGCCAGCAGTGGCAGGGGTCGAGGCTACACCCTC.

The V call is TRBV27, the J call TRBJ1-2; 7 nucleotides match TRBD1. The CDR3 loop spans 13 amino acids. Losses at the gene ends were 3 bases for V and 7 bases for J; bases not matched to a gene: 5. The germline CDR1 and CDR2 sequences are MNHEY and SMNVEV (reference sequence). CDR3 nucleotide sequence: TGTGCCAGCAGTTTGATCTCAGGGGGTGGCTACACCTTC. Its protein product is CASSLISGGGYTF.

J is TRBJ2-1 and V is TRBV6-5, with D perhaps TRBD2 (5 bases). The germline V gene has CDR1 MNHEY and CDR2 SVGAGI. The CDR3 is 11 amino acids. Trimming removed 6 bases from V and 6 bases from J, with 6 bases in between. The CDR3: CASRSGNEQFF. The CDR3, as DNA: TGTGCCAGCAGGAGCGGCAATGAGCAGTTCTTC.

The rearrangement uses TRBV6-1 and TRBJ1-2; 11 nucleotides line up with TRBD1. CDR3 length: 13 amino acids. The V gene's germline CDR1 is MNHNS and CDR2 SASEGT. The V segment lost 8 bases and the J segment 4 bases; nucleotides outside the gene matches: 3. The CDR3 is CASGDRGGYGYTF. CDR3 DNA sequence: TGTGCCAGCGGGGACAGGGGGGGCTATGGCTACACCTTC.

The chain joins TRBV6-5 to TRBJ1-5; D might be TRBD1 (5 bases). Germline lookup yields CDR1 MNHEY and CDR2 SVGAGI. The CDR3 extends over 15 amino acids. The V gene lost 6 bases and the J gene lost 4 bases, with 16 bases spanning the gap. CDR3 protein: CASREAGLSNQPQHF. The DNA of the CDR3 is TGTGCCAGCAGGGAGGCGGGACTTTCAAATCAGCCCCAGCATTTT.

The chain employs TRBV19 and TRBJ1-1; D gene unclear. Germline V gene sequence: CDR1 LNHDA, CDR2 SQIVND (reference sequence). V lost 6 bases to trimming and J lost 1 base, with 12 bases between them. The CDR3 is 14 residues long. CDR3 in DNA: TGTGCCAGTAGCCCCGTTTATCGGAACACTGAAGCTTTCTTT. It is translated as CASSPVYRNTEAFF.

V usage is TRBV10-1 and J usage is TRBJ1-2; possibly TRBD1 for D (6 bases). Deletions cut 7 bases from V and 0 bases from J, with 12 bases between. The CDR3 covers 14 residues. Germline loops: CDR1 WNHNN, CDR2 SYGVQD (reference sequence). In DNA form, the CDR3 reads TGCGCCAGCAAACGACAGGAGCCTAACTATGGCTACACCTTC. It translates to CASKRQEPNYGYTF.

This clone showed up just a few times. This chain links TRBV7-8 with TRBJ1-3; D not resolved. The CDR3 covers 15 residues. Per the germline V gene, CDR1 is SGHVS and CDR2 is FQNEAQ. The V gene lost 1 base and the J gene lost 1 base, with 8 bases spanning the gap. In nucleotides, the CDR3 is TGTGCCAGCAGCTTAGTGTCCAGTTCTGGAAACACCATATATTTT. It codes for CASSLVSSSGNTIYF.